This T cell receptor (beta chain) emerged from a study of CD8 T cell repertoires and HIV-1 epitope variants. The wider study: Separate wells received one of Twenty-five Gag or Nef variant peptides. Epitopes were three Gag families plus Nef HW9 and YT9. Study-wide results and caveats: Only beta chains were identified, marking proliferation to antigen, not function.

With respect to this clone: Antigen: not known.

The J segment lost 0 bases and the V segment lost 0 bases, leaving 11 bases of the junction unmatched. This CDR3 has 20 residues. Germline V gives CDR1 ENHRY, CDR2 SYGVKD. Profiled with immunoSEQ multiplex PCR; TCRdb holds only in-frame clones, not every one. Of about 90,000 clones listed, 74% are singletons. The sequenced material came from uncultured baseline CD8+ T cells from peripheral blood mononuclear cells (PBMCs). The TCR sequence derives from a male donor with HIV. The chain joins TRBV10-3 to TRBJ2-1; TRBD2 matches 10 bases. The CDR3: CAISESGLATFRNSYNEQFF. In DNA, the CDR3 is TGTGCCATCAGTGAGTCGGGACTAGCGACTTTCAGGAACTCCTACAATGAGCAGTTCTTC.